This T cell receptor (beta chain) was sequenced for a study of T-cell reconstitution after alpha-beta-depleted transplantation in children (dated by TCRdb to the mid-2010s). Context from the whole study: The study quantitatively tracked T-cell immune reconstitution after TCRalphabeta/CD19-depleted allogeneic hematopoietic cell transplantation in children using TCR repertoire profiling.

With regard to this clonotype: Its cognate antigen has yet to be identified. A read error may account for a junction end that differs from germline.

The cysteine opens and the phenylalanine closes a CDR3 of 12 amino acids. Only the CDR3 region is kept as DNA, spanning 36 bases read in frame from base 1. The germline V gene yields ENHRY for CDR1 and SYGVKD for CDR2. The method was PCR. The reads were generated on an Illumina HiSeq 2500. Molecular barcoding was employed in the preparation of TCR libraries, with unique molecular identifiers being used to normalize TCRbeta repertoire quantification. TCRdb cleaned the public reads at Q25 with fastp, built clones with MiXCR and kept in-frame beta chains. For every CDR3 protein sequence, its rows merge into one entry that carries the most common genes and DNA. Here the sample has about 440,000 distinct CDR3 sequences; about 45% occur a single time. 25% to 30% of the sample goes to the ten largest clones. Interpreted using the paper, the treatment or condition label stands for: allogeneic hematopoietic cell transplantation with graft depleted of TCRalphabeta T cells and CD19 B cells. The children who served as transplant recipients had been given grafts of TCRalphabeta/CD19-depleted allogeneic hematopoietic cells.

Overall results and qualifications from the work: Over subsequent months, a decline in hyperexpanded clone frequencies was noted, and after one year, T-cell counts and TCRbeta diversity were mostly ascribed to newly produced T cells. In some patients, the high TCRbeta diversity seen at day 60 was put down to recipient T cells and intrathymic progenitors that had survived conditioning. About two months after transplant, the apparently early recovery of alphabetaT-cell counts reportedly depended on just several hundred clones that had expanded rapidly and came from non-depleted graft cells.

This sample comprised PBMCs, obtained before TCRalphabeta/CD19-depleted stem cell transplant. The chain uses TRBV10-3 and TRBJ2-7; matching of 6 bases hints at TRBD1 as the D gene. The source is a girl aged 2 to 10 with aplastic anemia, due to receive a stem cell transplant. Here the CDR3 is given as CAISEGGADGHF. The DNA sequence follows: TGTGCCATCAGTGAAGGGGGTGCCGACGGGCACTTC.